The T cell receptor beta chain described here comes from a study of OX40 agonist ivuxolimab in advanced cancers. About the study: Participants, about 83% male, averaged approximately 60 years of age, ranging from roughly 20 to 80. General observations from the study: Clonal expansion was seen in CD4+ and CD8+ blood T cells by week 6 at 0.1 to 3.0 mg/kg.

In regard to this clone: Its antigen is still unknown.

CDR1 is LGHNA, CDR2 YSLEER, per germline. This CDR3 is built from 17 residues. Trimming stripped 1 base from V and 0 bases from J, with 10 bases between. The data were produced by immunoSEQ multiplex PCR, yet TCRdb's version contains in-frame clones alone and is incomplete. This repertoire shows some 30,000 clones, more than 75% found once; its top ten account for approximately 20%. The chain uses TRBV4-3 and TRBJ2-6; D is undetermined. The sequence was obtained from an adult with an advanced solid tumor such as melanoma, head and neck, liver or kidney cancer. Sample: CD4+ or CD8+ T cells sorted from blood, taken in a trial of the OX40 agonist ivuxolimab. CDR3 protein: CASSQVPSASGANVLTF. DNA of the CDR3: TGCGCCAGCAGCCAAGTCCCTTCGGCCTCTGGGGCCAACGTCCTGACTTTC.